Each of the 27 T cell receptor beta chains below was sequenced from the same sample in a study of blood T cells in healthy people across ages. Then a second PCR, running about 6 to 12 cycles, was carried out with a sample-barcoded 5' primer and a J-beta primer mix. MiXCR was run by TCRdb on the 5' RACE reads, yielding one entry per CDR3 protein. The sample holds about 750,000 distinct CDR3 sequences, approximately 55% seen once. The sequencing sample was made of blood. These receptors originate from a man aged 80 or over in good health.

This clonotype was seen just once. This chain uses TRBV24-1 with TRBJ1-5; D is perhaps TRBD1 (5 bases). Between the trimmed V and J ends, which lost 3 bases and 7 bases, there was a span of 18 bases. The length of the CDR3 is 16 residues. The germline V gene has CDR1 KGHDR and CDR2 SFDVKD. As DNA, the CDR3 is TGTGCCACCAGTGATGGGGCGGGGCGAGTGGGGCAGCCCCAGCATTTT. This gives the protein CATSDGAGRVGQPQHF.

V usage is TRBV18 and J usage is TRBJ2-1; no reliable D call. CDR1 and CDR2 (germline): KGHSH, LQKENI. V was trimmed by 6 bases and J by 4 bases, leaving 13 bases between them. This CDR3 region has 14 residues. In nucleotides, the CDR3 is TGTGCCAGCTCTATAAGGGAATCGTACAATGAGCAGTTCTTC. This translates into CASSIRESYNEQFF.

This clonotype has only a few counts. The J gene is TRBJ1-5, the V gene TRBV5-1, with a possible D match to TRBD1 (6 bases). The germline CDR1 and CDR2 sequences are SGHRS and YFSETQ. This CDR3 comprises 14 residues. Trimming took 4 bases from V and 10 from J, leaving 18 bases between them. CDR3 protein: CASSLGGSGEPQHF. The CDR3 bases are TGCGCCAGCAGCCTTGGGGGATCAGGGGAACCCCAGCATTTT. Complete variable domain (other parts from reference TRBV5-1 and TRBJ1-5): KAGVTQTPRYLIKTRGQQVTLSCSPISGHRSVSWYQQTPGQGLQFLFEYFSETQRNKGNFPGRFSGRQFSNSRSEMNVSTLELGDSALYLCASSLGGSGEPQHFGDGTRLSIL.

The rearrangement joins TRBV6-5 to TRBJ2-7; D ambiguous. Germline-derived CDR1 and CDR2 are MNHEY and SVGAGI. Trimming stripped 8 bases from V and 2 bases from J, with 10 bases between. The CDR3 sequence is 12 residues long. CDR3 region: CASFASTYEQYF. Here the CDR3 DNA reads TGTGCCAGCTTTGCAAGCACCTACGAGCAGTACTTC.

CDR3 amino acids: CSAGAGTPLYGYTF. The CDR3 DNA sequence: TGCAGCGCGGGGGCCGGGACGCCGCTCTATGGCTACACCTTC. The rearrangement uses TRBV29-1 and TRBJ1-2; weak D call: TRBD1 (6 bases). The CDR3 is 14 residues long. Trimming pared 7 bases from V and 4 bases from J, leaving 19 bases between. Germline CDR1 is SQVTM and CDR2 is ANQGSEA.

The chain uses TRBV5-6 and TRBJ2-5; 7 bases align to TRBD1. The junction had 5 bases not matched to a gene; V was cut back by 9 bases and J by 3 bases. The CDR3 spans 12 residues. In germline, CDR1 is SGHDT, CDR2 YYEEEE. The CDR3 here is CATTGMEETQYF. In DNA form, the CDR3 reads TGTGCCACGACAGGGATGGAAGAGACCCAGTACTTC.

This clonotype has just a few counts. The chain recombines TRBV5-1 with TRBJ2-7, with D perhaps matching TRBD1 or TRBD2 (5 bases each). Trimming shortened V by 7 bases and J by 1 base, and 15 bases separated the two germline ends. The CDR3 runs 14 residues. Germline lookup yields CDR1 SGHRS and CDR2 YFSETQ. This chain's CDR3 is CASGRDGASYEQYF. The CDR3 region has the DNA TGCGCCAGCGGCCGGGACGGGGCATCCTACGAGCAGTACTTC.

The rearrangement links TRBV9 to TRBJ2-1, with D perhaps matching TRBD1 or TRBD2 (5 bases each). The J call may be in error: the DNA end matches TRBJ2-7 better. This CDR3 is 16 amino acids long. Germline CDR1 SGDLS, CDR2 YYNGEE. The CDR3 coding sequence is TGTGCCAGCAGCGTAGATTCAGGGACCTCCTACAATGAGCAGTACTTC. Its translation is CASSVDSGTSYNEQYF.

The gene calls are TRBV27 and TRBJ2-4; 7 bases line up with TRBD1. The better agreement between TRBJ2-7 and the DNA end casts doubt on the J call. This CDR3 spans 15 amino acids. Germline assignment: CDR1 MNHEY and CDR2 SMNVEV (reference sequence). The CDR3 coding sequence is TGTGCCAGCAGTTTAGAGGGACAGTGGTCCTACGAGCAGTACTTC. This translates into CASSLEGQWSYEQYF.

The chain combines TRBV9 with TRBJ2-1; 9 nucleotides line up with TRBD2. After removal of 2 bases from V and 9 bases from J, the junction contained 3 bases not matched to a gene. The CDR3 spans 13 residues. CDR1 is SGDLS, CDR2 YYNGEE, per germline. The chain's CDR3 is CASSVGTSFEQFF. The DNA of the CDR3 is TGTGCCAGCAGCGTCGGGACTAGCTTTGAGCAGTTCTTC.

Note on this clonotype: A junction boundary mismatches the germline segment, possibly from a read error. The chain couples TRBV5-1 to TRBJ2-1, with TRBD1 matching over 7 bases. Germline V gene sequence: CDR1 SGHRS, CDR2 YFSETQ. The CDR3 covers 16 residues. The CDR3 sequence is CASGLVPTGTYNEQFF. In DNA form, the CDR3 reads TGCGCCAGCGGCTTGGTACCGACAGGGACCTACAATGAGCAGTTCTTC.

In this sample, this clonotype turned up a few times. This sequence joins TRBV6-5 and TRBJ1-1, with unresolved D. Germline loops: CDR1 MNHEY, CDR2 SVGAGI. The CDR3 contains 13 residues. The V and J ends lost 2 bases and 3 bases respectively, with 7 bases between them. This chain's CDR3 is CASSYMGDTEAFF. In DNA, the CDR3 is TGTGCCAGCAGTTACATGGGCGACACTGAAGCTTTCTTT.

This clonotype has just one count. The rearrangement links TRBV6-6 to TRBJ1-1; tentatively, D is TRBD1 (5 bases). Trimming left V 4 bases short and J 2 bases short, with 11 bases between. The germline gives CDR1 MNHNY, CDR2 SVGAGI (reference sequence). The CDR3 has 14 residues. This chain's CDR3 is CASSSPDTNTEAFF. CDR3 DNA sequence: TGTGCCAGCAGTTCCCCGGACACCAACACTGAAGCTTTCTTT.

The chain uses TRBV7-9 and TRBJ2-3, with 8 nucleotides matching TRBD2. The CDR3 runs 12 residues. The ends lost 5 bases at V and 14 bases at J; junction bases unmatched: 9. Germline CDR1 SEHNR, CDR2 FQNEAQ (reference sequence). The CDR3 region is CASSSPAGVAYF. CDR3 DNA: TGTGCCAGCAGCAGTCCAGCGGGAGTTGCGTATTTT.

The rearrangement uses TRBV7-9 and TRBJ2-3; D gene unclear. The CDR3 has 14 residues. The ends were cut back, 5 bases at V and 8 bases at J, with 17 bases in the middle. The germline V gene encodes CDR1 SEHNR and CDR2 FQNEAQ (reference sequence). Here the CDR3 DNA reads TGTGCCAGCAGCCGGCCATCGGGCCCTCGTACGCAGTATTTT. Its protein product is CASSRPSGPRTQYF. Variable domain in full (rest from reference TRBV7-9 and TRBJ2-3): DTGVSQNPRHKITKRGQNVTFRCDPISEHNRLYWYRQTLGQGPEFLTYFQNEAQLEKSRLLSDRFSAERPKGSFSTLEIQRTEQGDSAMYLCASSRPSGPRTQYFGPGTRLTVL.

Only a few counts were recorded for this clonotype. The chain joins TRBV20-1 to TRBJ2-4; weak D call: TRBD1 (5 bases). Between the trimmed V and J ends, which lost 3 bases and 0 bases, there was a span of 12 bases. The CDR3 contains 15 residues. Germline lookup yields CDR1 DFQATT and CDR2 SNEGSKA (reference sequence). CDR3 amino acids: CSASNRPVAKNIQYF. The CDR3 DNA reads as TGCAGTGCTAGTAACAGGCCAGTAGCCAAAAACATTCAGTACTTC.

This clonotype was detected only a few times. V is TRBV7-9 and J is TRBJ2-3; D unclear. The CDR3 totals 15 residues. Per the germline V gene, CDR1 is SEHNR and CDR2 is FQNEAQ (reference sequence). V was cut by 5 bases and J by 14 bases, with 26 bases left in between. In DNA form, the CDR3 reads TGTGCCAGCAGCCCCGGGCCTGGGTCGCTCAGATACGCGTATTTT. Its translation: CASSPGPGSLRYAYF.

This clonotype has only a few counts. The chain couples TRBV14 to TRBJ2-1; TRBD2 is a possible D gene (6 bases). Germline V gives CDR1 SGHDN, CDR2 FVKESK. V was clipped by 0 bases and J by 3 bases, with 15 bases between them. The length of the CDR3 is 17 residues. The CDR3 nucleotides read TGTGCCAGCAGCCAAGAAAAGGGACTCGTCGGCTACAATGAGCAGTTCTTC. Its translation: CASSQEKGLVGYNEQFF.

The chain's CDR3 is CASRTGTVNYSNQPQHF. The CDR3 DNA reads as TGTGCCAGCAGAACGGGGACAGTGAATTATAGCAATCAGCCCCAGCATTTT. The chain is built from TRBV21-1 and TRBJ1-5; the D segment call TRBD1 is taken from the table without a DNA check. TRBV21-1 has pseudogene status. The CDR3 covers 17 residues.

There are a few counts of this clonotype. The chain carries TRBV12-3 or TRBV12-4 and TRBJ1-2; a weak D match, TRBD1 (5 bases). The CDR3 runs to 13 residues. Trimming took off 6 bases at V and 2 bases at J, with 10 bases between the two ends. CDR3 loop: CASRGRVNYGYTF. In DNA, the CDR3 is TGTGCCAGCAGAGGCAGGGTAAACTATGGCTACACCTTC.

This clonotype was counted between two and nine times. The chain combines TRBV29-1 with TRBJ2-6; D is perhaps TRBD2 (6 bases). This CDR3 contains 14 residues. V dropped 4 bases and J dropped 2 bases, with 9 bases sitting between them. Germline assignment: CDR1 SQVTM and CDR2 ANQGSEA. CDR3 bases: TGCAGCGTTGGGGGGGAGGCTGGGGCCAACGTCCTGACTTTC. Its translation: CSVGGEAGANVLTF.

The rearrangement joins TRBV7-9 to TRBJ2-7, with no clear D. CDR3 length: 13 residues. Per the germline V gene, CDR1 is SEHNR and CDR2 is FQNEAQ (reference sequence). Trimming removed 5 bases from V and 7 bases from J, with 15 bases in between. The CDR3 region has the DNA TGTGCCAGCAGCCCCAACGGAATTTTTGAGCAGTACTTC. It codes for CASSPNGIFEQYF.

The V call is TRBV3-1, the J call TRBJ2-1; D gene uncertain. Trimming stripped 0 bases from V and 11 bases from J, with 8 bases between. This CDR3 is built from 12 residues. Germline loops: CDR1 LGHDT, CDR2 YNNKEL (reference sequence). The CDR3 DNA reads TGTGCCAGCAGCCAAGATTCGGCGAAGCAGTTCTTC. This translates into CASSQDSAKQFF.

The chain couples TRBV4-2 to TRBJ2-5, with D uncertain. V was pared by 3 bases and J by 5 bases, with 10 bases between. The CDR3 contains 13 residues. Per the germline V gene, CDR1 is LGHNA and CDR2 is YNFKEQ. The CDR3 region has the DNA TGTGCCAGCAGCCATGAAGCTGAGGAGACCCAGTACTTC. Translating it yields CASSHEAEETQYF.

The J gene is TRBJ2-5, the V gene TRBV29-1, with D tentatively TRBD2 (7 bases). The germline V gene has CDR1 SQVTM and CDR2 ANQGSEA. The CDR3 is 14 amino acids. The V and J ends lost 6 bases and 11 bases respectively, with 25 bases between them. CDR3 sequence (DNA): TGCAGCGTGTCACGCGGGGGCAGGGGTGGGGGGCAGTACTTC. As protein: CSVSRGGRGGGQYF.

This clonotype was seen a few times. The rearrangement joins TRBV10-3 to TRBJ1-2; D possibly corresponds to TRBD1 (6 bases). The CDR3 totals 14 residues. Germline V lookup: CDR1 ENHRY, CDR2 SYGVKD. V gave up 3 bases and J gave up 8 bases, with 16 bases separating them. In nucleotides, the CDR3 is TGTGCCATCAGTGATCCCGGGGGCGCGGGGGGCTACACCTTC. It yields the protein CAISDPGGAGGYTF.

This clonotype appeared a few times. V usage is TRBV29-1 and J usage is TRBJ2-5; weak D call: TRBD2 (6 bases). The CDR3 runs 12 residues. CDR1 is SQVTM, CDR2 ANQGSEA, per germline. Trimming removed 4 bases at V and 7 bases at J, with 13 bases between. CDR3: CSVAGTGGTQYF. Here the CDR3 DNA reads TGCAGCGTTGCCGGGACTGGAGGGACCCAGTACTTC.